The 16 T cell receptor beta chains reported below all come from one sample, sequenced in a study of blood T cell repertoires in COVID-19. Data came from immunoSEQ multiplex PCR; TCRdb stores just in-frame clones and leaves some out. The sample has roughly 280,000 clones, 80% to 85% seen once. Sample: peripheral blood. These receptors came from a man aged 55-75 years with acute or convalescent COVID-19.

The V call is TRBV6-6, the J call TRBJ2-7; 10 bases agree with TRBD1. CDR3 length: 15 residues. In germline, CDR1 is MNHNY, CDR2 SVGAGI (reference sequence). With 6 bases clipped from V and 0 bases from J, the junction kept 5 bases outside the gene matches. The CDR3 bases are TGTGCCAGCAGCAAGGGACAGGGGAGCTCCTACGAGCAGTACTTC. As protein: CASSKGQGSSYEQYF.

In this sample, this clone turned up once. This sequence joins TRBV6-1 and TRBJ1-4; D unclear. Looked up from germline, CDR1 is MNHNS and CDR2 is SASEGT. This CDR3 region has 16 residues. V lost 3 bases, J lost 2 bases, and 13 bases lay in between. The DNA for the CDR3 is TGTGCCAGCAGTGACCGAGCATGGACTACTAATGAAAAACTGTTTTTT. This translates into CASSDRAWTTNEKLFF.

The CDR3 spells CASSEGQGYYEQYF. CDR3 in DNA: TGTGCCAGCTCGGAGGGACAGGGGTACTACGAGCAGTACTTC. The V call is TRBV18, the J call TRBJ2-7; 10 bases match TRBD1. The CDR3 spans 14 residues. Germline V gives CDR1 KGHSH, CDR2 LQKENI. Germline trimming cut 6 bases from V and 3 bases from J; bases unmatched to any gene: 5.

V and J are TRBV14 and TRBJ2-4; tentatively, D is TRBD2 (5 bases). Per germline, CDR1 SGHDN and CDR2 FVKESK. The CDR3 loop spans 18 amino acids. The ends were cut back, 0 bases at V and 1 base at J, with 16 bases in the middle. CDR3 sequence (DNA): TGTGCCAGCAGCCAAGATCCGTGGGCTGCGGGCGCCAAAAACATTCAGTACTTC. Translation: CASSQDPWAAGAKNIQYF.

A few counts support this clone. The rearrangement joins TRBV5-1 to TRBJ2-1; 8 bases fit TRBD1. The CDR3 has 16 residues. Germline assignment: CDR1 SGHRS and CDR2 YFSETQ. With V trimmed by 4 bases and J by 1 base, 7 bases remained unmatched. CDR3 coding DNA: TGCGCCAGCAGCATGACAGGGGCCAATTCCTACAATGAGCAGTTCTTC. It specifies CASSMTGANSYNEQFF. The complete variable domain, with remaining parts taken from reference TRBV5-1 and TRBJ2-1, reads KAGVTQTPRYLIKTRGQQVTLSCSPISGHRSVSWYQQTPGQGLQFLFEYFSETQRNKGNFPGRFSGRQFSNSRSEMNVSTLELGDSALYLCASSMTGANSYNEQFFGPGTRLTVL.

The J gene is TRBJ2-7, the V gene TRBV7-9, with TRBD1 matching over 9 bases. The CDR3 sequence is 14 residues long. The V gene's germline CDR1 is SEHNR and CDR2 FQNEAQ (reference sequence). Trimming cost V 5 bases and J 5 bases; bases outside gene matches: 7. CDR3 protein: CASSQGQGRDEQYF. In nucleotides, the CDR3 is TGTGCCAGCAGCCAGGGACAGGGTCGGGACGAGCAGTACTTC.

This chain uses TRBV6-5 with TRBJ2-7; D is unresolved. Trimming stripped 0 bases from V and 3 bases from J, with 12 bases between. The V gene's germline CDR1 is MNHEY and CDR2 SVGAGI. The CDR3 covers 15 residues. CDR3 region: CASSYSGREVYEQYF. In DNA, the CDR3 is TGTGCCAGCAGTTACTCCGGCCGAGAGGTCTACGAGCAGTACTTC.

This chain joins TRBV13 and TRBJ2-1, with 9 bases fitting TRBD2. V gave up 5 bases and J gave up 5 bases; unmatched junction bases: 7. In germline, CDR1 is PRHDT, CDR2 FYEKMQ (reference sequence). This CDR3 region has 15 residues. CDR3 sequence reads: CASSPRLAANNEQFF. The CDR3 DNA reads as TGTGCCAGCAGCCCAAGACTAGCGGCCAACAATGAGCAGTTCTTC.

As DNA, the CDR3 is TGTGCCAGCAGTTACAGGGGTCTCATGCGCGCTTTCTTT. This gives the protein CASSYRGLMRAFF. The chain uses TRBV6-5 and TRBJ1-1; a possible D gene is TRBD1 (5 bases). Germline V lookup: CDR1 MNHEY, CDR2 SVGAGI. The germline V and J ends were trimmed by 2 bases and 11 bases, with 15 bases remaining between them. The CDR3 extends over 13 amino acids.

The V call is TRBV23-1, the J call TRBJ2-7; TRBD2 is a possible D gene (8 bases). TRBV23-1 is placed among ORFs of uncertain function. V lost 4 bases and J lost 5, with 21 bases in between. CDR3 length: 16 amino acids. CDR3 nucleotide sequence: TGCGCCAGCAGTCCCCCTTCGGGGACAGCGGGGGACGAGCAGTACTTC. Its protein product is CASSPPSGTAGDEQYF.

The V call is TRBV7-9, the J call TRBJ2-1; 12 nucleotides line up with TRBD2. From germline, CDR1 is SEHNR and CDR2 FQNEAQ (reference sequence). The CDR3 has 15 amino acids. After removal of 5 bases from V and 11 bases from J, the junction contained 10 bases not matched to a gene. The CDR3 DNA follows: TGTGCCAGCAGCCAACTAGCGGGAGGTAGGGGGAAGCAGTTCTTC. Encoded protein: CASSQLAGGRGKQFF. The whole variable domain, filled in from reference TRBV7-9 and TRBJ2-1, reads DTGVSQNPRHKITKRGQNVTFRCDPISEHNRLYWYRQTLGQGPEFLTYFQNEAQLEKSRLLSDRFSAERPKGSFSTLEIQRTEQGDSAMYLCASSQLAGGRGKQFFGPGTRLTVL.

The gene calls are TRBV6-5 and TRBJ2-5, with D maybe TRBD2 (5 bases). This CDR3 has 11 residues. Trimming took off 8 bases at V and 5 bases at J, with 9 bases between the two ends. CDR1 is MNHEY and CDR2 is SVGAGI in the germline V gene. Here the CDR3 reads CASGRGETQYF. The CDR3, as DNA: TGTGCCAGCGGGAGAGGGGAGACCCAGTACTTC.

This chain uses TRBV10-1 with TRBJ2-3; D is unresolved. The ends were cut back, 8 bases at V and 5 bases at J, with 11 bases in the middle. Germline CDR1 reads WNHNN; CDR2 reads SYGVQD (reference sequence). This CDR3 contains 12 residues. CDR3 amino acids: CASLIMRDTQYF. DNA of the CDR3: TGCGCCAGCCTCATAATGAGAGATACGCAGTATTTT.

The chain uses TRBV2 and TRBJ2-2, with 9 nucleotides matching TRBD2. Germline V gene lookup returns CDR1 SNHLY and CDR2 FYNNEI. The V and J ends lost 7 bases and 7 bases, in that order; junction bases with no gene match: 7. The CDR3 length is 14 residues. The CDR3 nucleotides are TGTGCCAGCACAGCGGGAGGATTCTTCGGGGAGCTGTTTTTT. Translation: CASTAGGFFGELFF. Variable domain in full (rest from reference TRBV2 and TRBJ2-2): EPEVTQTPSHQVTQMGQEVILRCVPISNHLYFYWYRQILGQKVEFLVSFYNNEISEKSEIFDDQFSVERPDGSNFTLKIRSTKLEDSAMYFCASTAGGFFGELFFGEGSRLTVL.

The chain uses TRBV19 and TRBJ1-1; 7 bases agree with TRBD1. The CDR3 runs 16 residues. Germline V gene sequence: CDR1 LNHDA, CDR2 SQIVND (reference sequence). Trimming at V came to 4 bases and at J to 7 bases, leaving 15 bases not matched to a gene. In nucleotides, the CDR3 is TGTGCCAGTAGTAGGCCCCCCCACAGGGGAGTGGGTGAAGCTTTCTTT. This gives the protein CASSRPPHRGVGEAFF.

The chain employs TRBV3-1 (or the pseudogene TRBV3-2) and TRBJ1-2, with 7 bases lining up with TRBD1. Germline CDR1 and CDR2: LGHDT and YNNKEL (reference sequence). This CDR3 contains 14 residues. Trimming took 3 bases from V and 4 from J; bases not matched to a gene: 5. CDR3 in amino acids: CASSHPTGSYGYTF. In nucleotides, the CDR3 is TGTGCCAGCAGCCACCCGACAGGGTCCTATGGCTACACCTTC.